The clone carrying this T cell receptor beta chain was detected many times. This sample stems from a study of molecular identifiers for immune sequencing clone quantification. One entry per CDR3 protein results from TCRdb running MiXCR on the PCR reads. The table includes 600,000 to 650,000 distinct CDR3 sequences, about 20% detected once. V dropped 8 bases and J dropped 5; count of bases not matched to a gene: 8. This CDR3 has 14 residues. Per the germline V gene, CDR1 is MNHEY and CDR2 is SVGEGT. The sequence was collected from a human donor in good health. Some libraries in this study had Jurkat cell RNA spiked in. The sample taken for sequencing was naive CD8+ T cells from blood, with Jurkat cell RNA spiked in. Subset given: FACS-sorted CD8+CD4-CCR7+CD45RA+ naive T cells. The chain employs TRBV6-2 or TRBV6-3 and TRBJ1-1; the match to TRBD1 covers 10 bases. This CDR3 is CASSEDRGRTEAFF. DNA for the CDR3: TGTGCCAGCTCCGAAGACAGGGGGCGGACTGAAGCTTTCTTT.